What follows are 5 T cell receptor beta chains derived from one specimen sequenced in a study of T cells after yellow fever vaccination. Each CDR3 protein is one row after TCRdb ran MiXCR on the 5' RACE reads. Found here are 310,000 or so distinct CDR3 sequences, around 3.6% of them singletons; the top ten hold around 22%. The sequencing here drew on PBMCs, taken on the day of the yellow fever booster vaccination. The receptor source for this set is a man between 18 and 35 years old who received the YFV17D yellow fever vaccine.

In its sample, this clonotype was seen many times. V is TRBV2 and J is TRBJ2-3, with TRBD1 identical over 7 bases. CDR3 length equals 15 residues. J lost 0 bases, V lost 6 bases, and 6 bases had no gene match. The germline V gene encodes CDR1 SNHLY and CDR2 FYNNEI. The CDR3 loop reads CASSSTGSSTDTQYF. The CDR3 nucleotides read TGTGCCAGCAGCTCGACAGGGTCAAGCACAGATACGCAGTATTTT.

This clonotype was recorded at least ten times. The CDR3 loop is CASSSGQARSGANVLTF. The CDR3 region has the DNA TGTGCCAGCAGTTCGGGACAGGCCAGGTCTGGGGCCAACGTCCTGACTTTC. This chain uses TRBV6-6 with TRBJ2-6; 8 bases fit TRBD1. The CDR3 consists of 17 residues. Germline lookup yields CDR1 MNHNY and CDR2 SVGAGI (reference sequence). The V gene end was trimmed by 4 bases and the J gene end by 1 base; junction bases not matched to a gene: 6.

There are a few counts of this clonotype. For the CDR3, the DNA is TGTGCCAGCAGACGAGGAGGGTACAATGAGCAGTTCTTC. Its protein is CASRRGGYNEQFF. The chain is built from TRBV7-3 and TRBJ2-1, with D tentatively TRBD2 (6 bases). This CDR3 is built from 13 residues. Germline-derived CDR1 and CDR2 are SGHTA and FQGTGA. V lost 6 bases to trimming and J lost 4 bases, with 10 bases between them.

This clonotype was recorded many times. V usage is TRBV29-1 and J usage is TRBJ2-2, with D possibly matching TRBD2 (5 bases). Between the trimmed V and J ends, which lost 5 bases and 2 bases, there was a span of 12 bases. Germline CDR1 SQVTM, CDR2 ANQGSEA. The CDR3 has 14 amino acids. Written as DNA, the CDR3 is TGCAGCGTTTCCGCTAGCCTAAACACCGGGGAGCTGTTTTTT. Protein sequence: CSVSASLNTGELFF.

This clonotype has ten or more counts. J is TRBJ1-6 and V is TRBV6-2 or TRBV6-3, with a possible D match to TRBD1 (5 bases). The CDR3 spans 14 residues. Germline V gene data show CDR1 as MNHEY and CDR2 as SVGEGT. Trimming stripped 6 bases from V and 7 bases from J, with 13 bases between. CDR3 loop: CASRFDSPNSPLHF. In nucleotides, the CDR3 is TGTGCCAGCAGGTTCGACAGTCCCAATTCACCCCTCCACTTT.